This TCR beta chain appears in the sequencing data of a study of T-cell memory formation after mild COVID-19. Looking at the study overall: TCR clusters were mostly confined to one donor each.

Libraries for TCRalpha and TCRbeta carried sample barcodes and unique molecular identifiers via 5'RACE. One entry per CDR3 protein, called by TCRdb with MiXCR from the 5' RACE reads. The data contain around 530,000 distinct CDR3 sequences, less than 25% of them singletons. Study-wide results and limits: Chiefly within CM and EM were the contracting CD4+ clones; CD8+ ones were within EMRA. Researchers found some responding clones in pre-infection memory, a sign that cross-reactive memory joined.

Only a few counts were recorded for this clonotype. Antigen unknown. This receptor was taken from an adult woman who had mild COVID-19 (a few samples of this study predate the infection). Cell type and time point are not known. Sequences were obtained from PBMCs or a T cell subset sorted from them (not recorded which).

CDR3 sequence (DNA): TGTGCCTGGACCAGGGGGGCCGGGGAGCTGTTTTTT. Encoded protein: CAWTRGAGELFF. The chain carries TRBV30 and TRBJ2-2; D may be TRBD1 (7 bases). The length of the CDR3 is 12 residues. Germline assignment: CDR1 GTSNPN and CDR2 SVGIG (reference sequence). The ends were cut back, 4 bases at V and 6 bases at J, with 9 bases in the middle.